These T cell receptor beta chains were read from a single sample in a study of response to subunit inactivated influenza vaccine. TCRdb recomputed calls from the RT-PCR reads with MiXCR, one row per CDR3 protein. The profile shows 250,000 to 350,000 distinct CDR3 sequences, 22% of them singletons. This material consisted of PBMCs from blood, taken less than 22 months after vaccination. These receptors came from a man in his fifties or sixties who received an inactivated influenza vaccine. Each CDR3 is given with its conserved first and last residue. The order of the fields is V gene, J gene, CDR3 length, CDR3 protein.

TRBV24-1	TRBJ2-1	14	CATSGQGYHNEQFF
TRBV5-1	TRBJ2-3	13	CASSFFSTDTQYF
TRBV20-1	TRBJ1-1	15	CSARTQGNAIPEAFF
TRBV10-2	TRBJ2-1	14	CASSESSPTVPRTF
TRBV2	TRBJ2-3	14	CASSRGGFQDTQYF
TRBV10-2	TRBJ2-1	15	CASQPTRTGWGKQFF
TRBV18	TRBJ1-1	14	CASSSPGENTEAFF
TRBV6-2/TRBV6-3	TRBJ1-1	15	CASSINRASNTEAFF
TRBV7-2	TRBJ1-1	13	CDSRQRDQGEAFF
TRBV4-2	TRBJ2-1	17	CASSQVGWGSSYNEQFF
TRBV3-1	TRBJ2-7	14	CASSQELGQGEQYF
TRBV20-1	TRBJ1-1	12	CSARHVGTEAFF
TRBV12-3/TRBV12-4	TRBJ2-3	11	CASRRTSLKYF
TRBV5-1	TRBJ1-3	16	CASSPEFRGPRNTIYF
TRBV5-1	TRBJ2-3	14	CASSLGQNTDTQYF
TRBV11-1	TRBJ2-7	18	CASSAGQGRFEALYEQYF
TRBV7-3	TRBJ2-7	14	CASSLNGQIGEQYF
TRBV5-6	TRBJ2-7	11	CASSVEGGQYF
TRBV5-1	TRBJ1-1	13	CASSRTGDTEAFF
TRBV12-3/TRBV12-4	TRBJ2-7	14	CASRTSRKVWEQYF
TRBV7-2	TRBJ2-7	14	CASSLVRGNPPQYF
TRBV29-1	TRBJ1-2	13	CSVDSTGYYGYTF
TRBV2	TRBJ1-5	14	CASSERYGRQPQHF
TRBV27	TRBJ1-2	14	CASSNGQGVYGYTF
TRBV20-1	TRBJ1-5	17	CSASNSQTGGRGQPQHF
TRBV5-1	TRBJ2-6	15	CASSLEASGANVLTF
TRBV5-1	TRBJ2-1	18	CASSLNEATGRDNNEQFF
TRBV6-1	TRBJ1-3	16	CASSELSGSSGNTIYF
TRBV7-2	TRBJ1-4	14	CASSLDGRDEKLFF
TRBV29-1	TRBJ2-3	14	CSVVAGYSTDTQYF
TRBV6-5	TRBJ2-5	15	CASSSDYSGQETQYF
TRBV4-3	TRBJ1-2	13	CASSPRSGYGYTF
TRBV6-6	TRBJ1-5	12	CASNNRDQPQHF
TRBV7-2	TRBJ2-3	15	CASSLGQGDTDTQYF